This TCR beta chain was sequenced for a study of cytomegalovirus exposure and HLA in healthy donors. Researchers ran the PCR with 60 Vbeta and 13 Jbeta primers. Method: immunoSEQ multiplex PCR; TCRdb's copy keeps in-frame clones and lacks some. The sample includes tens of thousands of clones, 65% to 90% of them seen just once. Germline CDR1 reads MDHEN; CDR2 reads SYDVKM. This CDR3 is 14 amino acids long. Trimming stripped 2 bases from V and 1 base from J, with 6 bases between. V and J are TRBV28 and TRBJ2-1; a weak D match, TRBD2 (5 bases). The source of this sequence is a female donor in good health and CMV-seronegative. Source material: PBMCs. CDR3 protein: CASSLPGSYNEQFF. CDR3 sequence (DNA): TGTGCCAGCAGTTTACCGGGATCCTACAATGAGCAGTTCTTC. The whole variable domain, remainder taken from reference TRBV28 and TRBJ2-1, is DVKVTQSSRYLVKRTGEKVFLECVQDMDHENMFWYRQDPGLGLRLIYFSYDVKMKEKGDIPEGYSVSREKKERFSLILESASTNQTSMYLCASSLPGSYNEQFFGPGTRLTVL.